This is a list of T cell receptor beta chains from one sample in a study of graft-versus-host responses after intestinal transplantation. Sequenced by immunoSEQ multiplex PCR; TCRdb stores in-frame clones only, minus some. Counted here are thousands of clones, 33% occurring once; the ten biggest clones make up about 33%. The sample was alloreactive CD8+ T cells from a mixed lymphocyte reaction culture, taken before intestinal transplant. These receptors were collected from a human patient who received an intestinal transplant. Both conserved end residues are part of each CDR3. The D gene is left open where the match is weak. Where a row states a size, it is once, few, many or the class of an expanded clone; other rows omit it.

d_call	v_call	clone_size	j_call	cdr3_aa	cdr3_nt
NA	TRBV28	large	TRBJ2-5	CASSSGWTQYF	TGTGCCAGCAGTTCAGGCTGGACCCAGTACTTC
TRBD2	TRBV7-7	medium-sized	TRBJ2-1	CASSGLGDNEQFF	TGTGCCAGCAGCGGACTAGGGGACAATGAGCAGTTCTTC
TRBD2	TRBV28	few	TRBJ2-1	CASSLTSGNVYEQFF	TGTGCCAGCAGTTTAACTAGCGGGAATGTCTATGAGCAGTTCTTC
TRBD1	TRBV11-2	few	TRBJ2-3	CASSHSRGQGPPGQYF	TGTGCCAGCAGCCATAGCCGGGGACAGGGACCTCCAGGGCAGTATTTT
NA	TRBV6-5	NA	TRBJ2-3	CASSTDSSTDTQYF	TGTGCCAGCAGTACGGACAGTAGCACAGATACGCAGTATTTT
NA	TRBV5-1	NA	TRBJ1-1	CTSSLGQGLRTEAFF	TGCACCAGCAGCTTGGGTCAGGGGTTGAGGACTGAAGCTTTCTTT
TRBD2	TRBV7-6	NA	TRBJ2-7	CASSLVAGGSYEQYF	TGTGCCAGCAGCTTAGTAGCGGGGGGCTCCTACGAGCAGTACTTC
NA	TRBV27	NA	TRBJ2-7	CASSLSGLYYEQYF	TGTGCCAGCAGTTTGTCGGGATTATACTACGAGCAGTACTTC
TRBD1	TRBV7-9	NA	TRBJ1-2	CASSLMAGGTNYGYTF	TGTGCCAGCAGCTTAATGGCAGGGGGTACGAACTATGGCTACACCTTC
TRBD1	TRBV7-9	few	TRBJ2-7	CASSLAGQGYEQYF	TGTGCCAGCAGCTTAGCGGGACAGGGCTACGAGCAGTACTTC
TRBD2	TRBV7-9	NA	TRBJ2-1	CASSRGLAGVNEQFF	TGTGCCAGCAGCCGGGGACTAGCGGGAGTCAATGAGCAGTTCTTC
NA	TRBV28	NA	TRBJ2-6	CASSLQGQANVLTF	TGTGCCAGCAGTTTACAGGGTCAGGCCAACGTCCTGACTTTC
TRBD2	TRBV7-9	NA	TRBJ2-6	CASSTGLAGGYSGANVLTF	TGTGCCAGCAGCACGGGACTAGCGGGAGGATACTCTGGGGCCAACGTCCTGACTTTC
NA	TRBV4-3	NA	TRBJ2-3	CASSLGNFPTDTQYF	TGCGCCAGCAGCCTCGGTAACTTTCCCACAGATACGCAGTATTTT
NA	TRBV9	NA	TRBJ1-1	CASSRTQGLNTEAFF	TGTGCCAGCAGCAGAACCCAGGGCTTGAACACTGAAGCTTTCTTT
NA	TRBV2	NA	TRBJ1-1	CASSERGSVAEAFF	TGTGCCAGCAGTGAAAGGGGATCGGTGGCTGAAGCTTTCTTT
NA	TRBV4-3	NA	TRBJ2-2	CASRGAGELFF	TGCGCCAGCCGGGGAGCCGGGGAGCTGTTTTTT
NA	TRBV6-1	NA	TRBJ2-5	CASSEQAEETQYF	TGTGCCAGCAGTGAACAGGCCGAAGAGACCCAGTACTTC
NA	TRBV10-3	NA	TRBJ2-3	CAISESGRFTDTQYF	TGTGCCATCAGTGAGTCGGGGAGGTTCACAGATACGCAGTATTTT
NA	TRBV4-2	NA	TRBJ2-1	CASSQDSGIGNEQFF	TGTGCCAGCAGCCAGGACAGCGGGATAGGGAATGAGCAGTTCTTC
NA	TRBV5-6	NA	TRBJ2-4	CASSRPWRAATKNIQYF	TGTGCCAGCAGCCGCCCCTGGAGGGCTGCAACCAAAAACATTCAGTACTTC
TRBD2	TRBV4-2	NA	TRBJ2-7	CASSQVPGGISYEQYF	TGTGCCAGCAGCCAAGTACCGGGGGGTATATCCTACGAGCAGTACTTC
NA	TRBV19	NA	TRBJ2-1	CASSIGLADEQFF	TGTGCCAGTAGTATAGGGCTGGCGGATGAGCAGTTCTTC
TRBD2	TRBV29-1	NA	TRBJ2-5	CSVDGTSGGAAYETQYF	TGCAGCGTTGACGGGACTAGCGGGGGGGCGGCGTATGAGACCCAGTACTTC
TRBD1	TRBV27	NA	TRBJ2-1	CASSLWTGGYNEQFF	TGTGCCAGCAGTTTGTGGACAGGGGGGTACAATGAGCAGTTCTTC
NA	TRBV29-1	few	TRBJ2-1	CSVEIQRALYNEQFF	TGCAGCGTTGAAATTCAGCGGGCCCTCTACAATGAGCAGTTCTTC
NA	TRBV15	few	TRBJ1-5	CATGGGWSNQPQHF	TGTGCCACTGGCGGGGGCTGGAGCAATCAGCCCCAGCATTTT
TRBD2	TRBV6-5	NA	TRBJ2-7	CASRGTSGTYEQYF	TGTGCCAGCAGGGGGACTAGCGGTACCTACGAGCAGTACTTC
TRBD1	TRBV7-6	NA	TRBJ2-7	CASSSHSGQGADEQYF	TGTGCCAGCAGCTCGCACTCGGGACAGGGGGCCGACGAGCAGTACTTC
NA	TRBV19	few	TRBJ1-4	CASSTDWATNEKLFF	TGTGCCAGTAGTACCGACTGGGCAACTAATGAAAAACTGTTTTTT
TRBD2	TRBV13	once	TRBJ2-7	CASSEPGLAVYEQYF	TGTGCCAGCAGTGAACCTGGACTAGCGGTCTACGAGCAGTACTTC
NA	TRBV7-2	NA	TRBJ2-7	CASSLAVRRKYEQYF	TGTGCCAGCAGCTTAGCGGTCAGAAGAAAGTACGAGCAGTACTTC
NA	TRBV6-1	NA	TRBJ2-1	CASRSLGGNEQFF	TGTGCCAGCAGGAGCCTGGGAGGCAATGAGCAGTTCTTC
NA	TRBV28	few	TRBJ2-1	CASSLWASSYNEQFF	TGTGCCAGCAGTTTATGGGCTAGCTCCTACAATGAGCAGTTCTTC
NA	TRBV7-6	few	TRBJ1-1	CASSSRGTEAFF	TGTGCCAGCAGCTCCAGAGGTACTGAAGCTTTCTTT
TRBD2	TRBV10-2	medium-sized	TRBJ2-3	CASSESVLAGDSTDTQYF	TGCGCCAGCAGTGAGTCTGTCCTAGCGGGTGATAGCACAGATACGCAGTATTTT
NA	TRBV11-2	few	TRBJ2-2	CASSTINTGELFF	TGTGCCAGTTCGACAATCAACACCGGGGAGCTGTTTTTT
TRBD1	TRBV27	NA	TRBJ1-6	CASSPWTGFSPLHF	TGTGCCAGCAGTCCATGGACAGGGTTCTCACCCCTCCACTTT
NA	TRBV7-7	NA	TRBJ2-7	CASSLGPAVHEQYF	TGTGCTAGCAGCTTAGGGCCAGCGGTGCACGAGCAGTACTTC
TRBD1	TRBV19	NA	TRBJ1-1	CASSSGTGGVYTEAFF	TGTGCCAGTAGTTCCGGGACAGGGGGCGTATACACTGAAGCTTTCTTT
TRBD1	TRBV14	NA	TRBJ2-4	CARGTGNQNIQYF	TGTGCCAGGGGGACAGGGAACCAAAACATTCAGTACTTC
TRBD2	TRBV4-2	few	TRBJ2-1	CASSPGTTPSPYNEQFF	TGTGCCAGCAGCCCTGGGACTACCCCTTCCCCCTACAATGAGCAGTTCTTC
TRBD2	TRBV2	NA	TRBJ2-3	CASSEVGTSPDEDTQYF	TGTGCCAGCAGTGAAGTTGGGACTAGCCCAGACGAGGATACGCAGTATTTT
NA	TRBV1	medium-sized	TRBJ2-1	CTSSQTPKEGRVNEQFF	TGCACCAGCAGCCAAACCCCTAAAGAGGGCCGGGTAAATGAGCAGTTCTTC
NA	TRBV7-6	NA	TRBJ2-7	CASSLSDSYEQYF	TGTGCCAGCAGCTTAAGCGACAGCTACGAGCAGTACTTC
TRBD2	TRBV5-4	NA	TRBJ2-3	CASSFREGWADTQYF	TGTGCCAGCAGCTTTAGGGAGGGCTGGGCAGATACGCAGTATTTT
NA	TRBV4-1	many	TRBJ2-5	CASSQVPGGQETQYF	TGCGCCAGCAGCCAGGTTCCCGGGGGCCAAGAGACCCAGTACTTC
TRBD1	TRBV6-1	NA	TRBJ2-1	CASSAWDRAVYNEQFF	TGTGCCAGCAGTGCCTGGGACAGGGCAGTCTACAATGAGCAGTTCTTC